Below are 12 T cell receptor beta chains sequenced from a single sample in a study of early T cells in non-severe SARS-CoV-2 infection. MiXCR was run by TCRdb on the 5' RACE reads, yielding one entry per CDR3 protein. Among about 50,000 distinct CDR3 sequences listed, about 6% were seen once. Sequenced material: whole blood, taken at baseline. All receptors derive from an adult who was a healthcare worker with PCR-confirmed SARS-CoV-2 infection or an uninfected control (not recorded which).

The chain links TRBV9 to TRBJ1-2, with D perhaps TRBD1 (6 bases). V was trimmed by 3 bases and J by 8 bases, leaving 14 bases between them. There are 13 residues in the CDR3. Germline V gives CDR1 SGDLS, CDR2 YYNGEE. The CDR3 DNA reads as TGTGCCAGCAGCGAGGGGGTCCTTCGGGGCTACACCTTC. Amino acids: CASSEGVLRGYTF.

This clonotype has at least ten counts. V and J are TRBV27 and TRBJ1-3; D gene ambiguous. The CDR3 is 17 residues long. V was cut by 0 bases and J by 4 bases, with 16 bases left in between. Germline lookup yields CDR1 MNHEY and CDR2 SMNVEV (reference sequence). As DNA, the CDR3 is TGTGCCAGCAGTTTATCCCCCCCTGGACGAAACGGAAACACCATATATTTT. Residues: CASSLSPPGRNGNTIYF.

This clonotype occurred a few times. A far bigger clonotype differs at one base, so this is likely a read error. V gene TRBV7-2 combines with J gene TRBJ2-7, with D possibly TRBD1 on 5 matching bases. V was cut by 4 bases and J by 4 bases, with 8 bases left in between. Germline CDR1 is SGHTA and CDR2 is FQGNSA. The CDR3 has 12 residues. The CDR3 DNA is TGTGCCAGCAGCTCTAGGGGATACGAGCAGTACTTC. It codes for CASSSRGYEQYF.

This clonotype was detected a few times. This chain joins TRBV11-2 and TRBJ1-1, with no clear D. V lost 3 bases to trimming and J lost 3 bases, with 8 bases between them. The CDR3 runs 13 residues. CDR1 is SGHAT, CDR2 FQNNGV, per germline. CDR3 DNA: TGTGCCAGCAGCTTCAACGGTTACACTGAAGCTTTCTTT. Its protein is CASSFNGYTEAFF.

This clonotype has a count of ten or more. The chain recombines TRBV6-6 with TRBJ2-5; no reliable D call. V lost 7 bases and J 1 base, leaving 10 bases between the germline ends. Germline V gives CDR1 MNHNY, CDR2 SVGAGI (reference sequence). This CDR3 region has 13 residues. Written as DNA, the CDR3 is TGTGCCAGCACCCAACAACCCCAAGAGACCCAGTACTTC. Translated, it gives CASTQQPQETQYF.

As to this clonotype: One junction end disagrees with the germline gene, perhaps due to a read error. V usage is TRBV28 and J usage is TRBJ1-4; D uncertain. CDR1 and CDR2 from the germline V gene are MDHEN and SYDVKM. The CDR3 is made up of 12 amino acids. The CDR3 protein is CASRQSEEKLSF. For the CDR3, the DNA is TGTGCCAGCAGGCAAAGCGAGGAAAAACTGTCTTTT.

The chain is built from TRBV4-3 and TRBJ2-2; no definite D call. CDR3 length equals 14 residues. CDR1 and CDR2 from the germline V gene are LGHNA and YSLEER. V was pared by 6 bases and J by 1 base, with 9 bases between. For the CDR3, the DNA is TGCGCCAGCAGGCCAAGAGGGAACACCGGGGAGCTGTTTTTT. This gives the protein CASRPRGNTGELFF.

This clonotype was counted ten times or more. The V and J genes are TRBV4-3 and TRBJ2-3, with 15 bases aligning to TRBD2. The CDR3 sequence is 17 residues long. Germline loops: CDR1 LGHNA, CDR2 YSLEER. Trimming cost V 1 base and J 5 bases; bases outside gene matches: 4. The CDR3: CASSQGGTSGRLDTQYF. The CDR3 DNA sequence: TGCGCCAGCAGCCAAGGGGGGACTAGCGGGAGGCTAGATACGCAGTATTTT.

The CDR3 DNA sequence: TGTGCCAGCAGTTTATACCAAAGCAATCAGCCCCAGCATTTT. It codes for CASSLYQSNQPQHF. The rearrangement links TRBV28 to TRBJ1-5; D is unclear. CDR3 length: 14 residues. With 1 base removed from V and 1 base from J, the gap between germline ends came to 5 bases. Germline loops: CDR1 MDHEN, CDR2 SYDVKM.

V gene TRBV7-9 combines with J gene TRBJ2-1; the D is unclear. Germline CDR1 reads SEHNR; CDR2 reads FQNEAQ (reference sequence). V lost 0 bases to trimming and J lost 7 bases, with 7 bases between them. The CDR3 consists of 13 residues. CDR3 loop: CASSLAPANEQFF. CDR3 nucleotide sequence: TGTGCCAGCAGCTTAGCGCCCGCGAATGAGCAGTTCTTC.

This clonotype was recorded at least ten times. V usage is TRBV29-1 and J usage is TRBJ1-5, with D possibly TRBD1 on 6 matching bases. Germline-derived CDR1 and CDR2 are SQVTM and ANQGSEA. Trimming took off 6 bases at V and 1 base at J, with 10 bases between the two ends. The CDR3 runs to 13 residues. CDR3: CSVRGGSNQPQHF. CDR3 DNA sequence: TGCAGCGTCAGGGGCGGCAGCAATCAGCCCCAGCATTTT.

In this sample, this clonotype turned up many times. The V gene is TRBV28, the J gene TRBJ2-7; D ambiguous. The germline V gene encodes CDR1 MDHEN and CDR2 SYDVKM. This CDR3 has 12 residues. Trimming took 4 bases from V and 4 from J, leaving 8 bases between them. In DNA, the CDR3 is TGTGCCAGCAGTTCCCCCGAATACGAGCAGTACTTC. It specifies CASSSPEYEQYF. Based on the CDR3 plus reference TRBV28 and TRBJ2-7, the full variable domain is DVKVTQSSRYLVKRTGEKVFLECVQDMDHENMFWYRQDPGLGLRLIYFSYDVKMKEKGDIPEGYSVSREKKERFSLILESASTNQTSMYLCASSSPEYEQYFGPGTRLTVT.